This T cell receptor (beta chain) originates from a study of CD8 T cells in ankylosing spondylitis. Study outcomes and limitations: Blood from ankylosing spondylitis patients appeared to carry a characteristic roughly 8-variant TCR beta motif. Earlier studies detected some motif variants in reactive arthritis synovial fluid and blood. Within peripheral blood, clones linked to disease were CD8+ and relatively rare.

About this clonotype: Its antigen is not identified.

For TCR beta, libraries came from quantitative 5'-RACE with molecular barcodes. MiXCR, run by TCRdb on the 5' RACE reads, gives a single entry per CDR3 protein. The table has around 340,000 distinct CDR3 sequences, 20% seen once. The CDR3 is 11 residues long. Germline-derived CDR1 and CDR2 are SNHLY and FYNNEI. V shed 10 bases and J 5 bases; nucleotides not matched to a gene: 5. The sequenced sample was blood, either unsorted or a sorted T cell fraction (not recorded which). V gene TRBV2 combines with J gene TRBJ2-7; 7 bases match TRBD1. The clonotype comes from a male donor with ankylosing spondylitis or in good health (not recorded which). CDR3 sequence (DNA): TGTGCCATCGACAGGGTCCACGAGCAGTACTTC. Amino acids: CAIDRVHEQYF.